A selection of T cell receptor beta chains follows, all from one sample in a study of T cells in Graves' hyperthyroidism and ophthalmopathy. One entry per CDR3 protein results from TCRdb running MiXCR on the multiplex PCR reads. The profile shows 500,000 to 600,000 distinct CDR3 sequences, around 45% of them singletons. The source material was peripheral blood or thyroid tissue (not recorded which). These receptors were taken from a young woman with Graves' hyperthyroidism. Each CDR3 is given with its conserved first and last residue. The D gene is left open where the match is weak. Only some rows state a clone size, as once, few, many or a class for expanded clones.

>TRBV7-6|-|TRBJ2-7|-|15
TGTGCCAGCAGCTTTGCAGCTGATGGAGGCTACGAGCAGTACTTC
CASSFAADGGYEQYF
>TRBV2|-|TRBJ1-2|-|14
TGTGCCAGCAGTTACGGGACTGGGTATCATGGCTACACCTTC
CASSYGTGYHGYTF
>TRBV10-3|many|TRBJ1-1|-|15
TGTGCCATCAGTGGACAGACCCTTATGAACACTGAAGCTTTCTTT
CAISGQTLMNTEAFF
>TRBV29-1|-|TRBJ1-1|-|11
TGCAGCTTAGCGACCGGGGATGAAGCTTTCTTT
CSLATGDEAFF
>TRBV9|-|TRBJ2-7|TRBD2|17
TGTGCCAGCAGCTTCCGCCCGACTAGCGGGTTAACCTACGAGCAGTACTTC
CASSFRPTSGLTYEQYF
>TRBV7-9|-|TRBJ2-5|-|15
TGTGCCAGCAGCCTCCTTGGGGGGCGCGGGGAGACCCAGTACTTC
CASSLLGGRGETQYF
>TRBV7-8|many|TRBJ2-5|-|15
TGTGCCAGCAGCCGCGTCCCCACAGGGCGAGAGACCCAGTACTTC
CASSRVPTGRETQYF
>TRBV20-1|few|TRBJ1-5|TRBD1|13
TGCAGTGCCAAACAGGGGTTCAATCAGCCCCAGCATTTT
CSAKQGFNQPQHF
>TRBV6-1|many|TRBJ2-5|-|14
TGTGCCAGCAGATTGGGACACGATAAAGAGACCCAGTACTTC
CASRLGHDKETQYF
>TRBV20-1|many|TRBJ2-5|-|15
TGCAGTGCTGTACTACCTGGACCCAGGCAAGAGACCCAGTACTTC
CSAVLPGPRQETQYF
>TRBV7-9|-|TRBJ2-5|-|12
TGTGCCATCTCGGTGGGGGAAGAGACCCAGTACTTC
CAISVGEETQYF
>TRBV4-1|-|TRBJ1-2|TRBD1|16
TGCGCCAGCAGAAATCCGGGACAGGGGGCAGATTATGGCTACACCTTC
CASRNPGQGADYGYTF
>TRBV9|many|TRBJ1-6|-|16
TGTGCCAGCAGCGTAGGTGCCCAACGAATTAATTCACCCCTCCACTTT
CASSVGAQRINSPLHF
>TRBV20-1|-|TRBJ2-7|TRBD2|14
TGCAGCCCAGGGACTAGCGGGAGGTCCTACGAGCAGTACTTC
CSPGTSGRSYEQYF
>TRBV11-2|-|TRBJ1-4|-|15
TGTGCCAGCAGCATCGGACAGTCAACTAATGAAAAACTGTTTTTT
CASSIGQSTNEKLFF
>TRBV4-1|-|TRBJ1-5|-|13
TGTGCCAGCAGCCATTCCTGGGGACGGCCCCAGCATTTT
CASSHSWGRPQHF
>TRBV7-2|many|TRBJ2-5|TRBD1|15
TGTGCCAGCAGCTTGGGGACAGTTGACCAAGAGACCCAGTACTTC
CASSLGTVDQETQYF
>TRBV6-6|many|TRBJ2-7|-|12
TGTGCCAGCACCAAAGGGCGTGACAGGCCGGCTTTC
CASTKGRDRPAF
>TRBV13|-|TRBJ2-7|-|14
TGTGCCAGCAGCGGCCCAGGGGAGGCCGGGGAGCAGTACTTC
CASSGPGEAGEQYF
>TRBV29-1|-|TRBJ1-6|TRBD1|13
TGCAGCATGGGACAGGGCGTGAATTCACCCCTCCACTTT
CSMGQGVNSPLHF
>TRBV7-9|many|TRBJ2-7|-|14
TGTGCCAGCAGGGAGGGGGAGGAGGCCTACGAGCAGTACTTC
CASREGEEAYEQYF
>TRBV9|many|TRBJ2-2|-|15
TGTGCCAGCTCCACCCGGGCAGCTAACACCGGGGAGCTGTTTTTT
CASSTRAANTGELFF
>TRBV2|-|TRBJ1-5|TRBD1|16
TGTGCCAGCAGTGGTTCAGGGGGTTATAGCAATCAGCCCCAGCATTTT
CASSGSGGYSNQPQHF
>TRBV10-3|few|TRBJ2-7|TRBD1|14
TGTGCCAGCAGTCCGGGACAGGCTGGTTTGGAGCAGTACTTC
CASSPGQAGLEQYF
>TRBV7-9|few|TRBJ1-3|-|16
TGTGCCAGCAACACCTACAGGGAGCAAGATGGAAACACCATATATTTT
CASNTYREQDGNTIYF
>TRBV20-1|-|TRBJ1-1|-|12
TGCAGTGCTAAGACGCCGGGCATAGAGGCTTTCTTT
CSAKTPGIEAFF
>TRBV9|many|TRBJ2-7|-|15
TGTGCCAGCAGCGTAAGCGCAGAAACAGGCTACGAGCAGTACTTC
CASSVSAETGYEQYF
>TRBV11-3|many|TRBJ2-5|-|13
TGTGCCAGCAGCCCTCCGCCCCTGGAGACCCAGTACTTC
CASSPPPLETQYF
>TRBV24-1|many|TRBJ2-7|-|12
TGTGCCACCAGTGATTTGCGTGACGAGCAGTACTTC
CATSDLRDEQYF
>TRBV15|many|TRBJ1-2|-|14
TGTGCCACCAGCAGAGAGGCAGAGAACTATGGCTACACCTTC
CATSREAENYGYTF
>TRBV12-3/TRBV12-4|many|TRBJ1-5|-|16
TGTGCCAGCACCTTAGGCGACAGTTATAGCAATCAGCCCCAGCATTTT
CASTLGDSYSNQPQHF
>TRBV27|many|TRBJ1-2|-|13
TGTGCCAGCAGGCTACAGGAGAACTATGGCTACACCTTC
CASRLQENYGYTF
>TRBV6-5|many|TRBJ2-5|-|14
TGTGCCTCTAGAGGGGACTGGGGGGGCGAGACCCAGTACTTC
CASRGDWGGETQYF
>TRBV29-1|-|TRBJ2-7|-|10
TGCAGCGTAGACGGTGACGAGCAGTACTTC
CSVDGDEQYF
>TRBV2|few|TRBJ1-5|TRBD1|14
TGTGCCAGCAGAGACAGGGATAGTAGTCAGCCCCAGCATTTT
CASRDRDSSQPQHF
>TRBV11-2|many|TRBJ1-4|-|16
TGTGCCAGCAGCTTAGGCGCGGGGGGAAGCGGTGAAAAACTGTTTTTT
CASSLGAGGSGEKLFF
>TRBV24-1|few|TRBJ2-3|-|15
TGTGCCACCAGTGATTCCGGGATAACCAAGGATACGCAGTATTTT
CATSDSGITKDTQYF
>TRBV6-5|many|TRBJ1-2|-|14
TGTGCCAGCGGGGGGATGTCAGCTAACTATGGCTACACCTTC
CASGGMSANYGYTF
>TRBV7-8|many|TRBJ2-7|TRBD2|15
TGTGCCAGCAGCTTGAGCGGGAAGGGAAACTACGAGCAGTACTTC
CASSLSGKGNYEQYF
>TRBV6-5|many|TRBJ2-7|TRBD2|11
TGTGCCATCGGGGGGTTCCCCGAGCAGTACTTC
CAIGGFPEQYF
>TRBV5-1|many|TRBJ1-5|-|13
TGCGCCAGCAGCTTGATAGGAGATCAGCCCCAGCATTTT
CASSLIGDQPQHF
>TRBV7-2|-|TRBJ2-5|-|14
TGTGCCAGCAGCCAAGGTCGCGGCGAAGAGACCCAGTACTTC
CASSQGRGEETQYF
>TRBV7-9|many|TRBJ2-1|TRBD2|15
TGTGCCAGCAGCGGCACTAGCGGAACCTACAATGAGCAGTTCTTC
CASSGTSGTYNEQFF
>TRBV7-2|-|TRBJ2-3|-|15
TGTGCCAGCAGCTTAGTTCGGGAGTTGACAGATACGCAGTATTTT
CASSLVRELTDTQYF
>TRBV29-1|-|TRBJ1-1|-|18
TGCAGCGCTCGGACAGAGACCGCAACTAATTACGTGAACACTGAAGCTTTCTTT
CSARTETATNYVNTEAFF
>TRBV7-3|-|TRBJ1-2|-|14
TGTGCCAGCAGCCAACCCATAACAGTCTATGGCTACACCTTC
CASSQPITVYGYTF
>TRBV2|-|TRBJ2-7|-|12
TGTGCCAGCAAGGAGGAAGTGGAAGAGCAGTACTTC
CASKEEVEEQYF
>TRBV29-1|once|TRBJ1-2|-|13
TGCAGCGACCCACGGGGGCAGAACTATGGCTACACCTTC
CSDPRGQNYGYTF
>TRBV12-3/TRBV12-4|many|TRBJ1-5|-|14
TGTGCCAGCAGGGTGGACTTGGGCAATCAGCCCCAGCATTTT
CASRVDLGNQPQHF
>TRBV19|many|TRBJ1-5|-|17
TGTGCCAGTAGTATAGGCCCCACAGGGCATAGCAATCAGCCCCAGCATTTT
CASSIGPTGHSNQPQHF
>TRBV10-3|many|TRBJ2-3|TRBD1|13
TGTGCCACGTCGGGACAGGGCACAGATACGCAGTATTTT
CATSGQGTDTQYF
>TRBV11-3|-|TRBJ2-5|TRBD2|11
TGTGCCAGCAGCCCCTGGGGACTACCCAACTTC
CASSPWGLPNF
>TRBV7-9|many|TRBJ2-7|TRBD2|17
TGTGCCAGCAGCCGAAAGGGGACTAGCGGAGACCCAGACGAGCAGTACTTC
CASSRKGTSGDPDEQYF